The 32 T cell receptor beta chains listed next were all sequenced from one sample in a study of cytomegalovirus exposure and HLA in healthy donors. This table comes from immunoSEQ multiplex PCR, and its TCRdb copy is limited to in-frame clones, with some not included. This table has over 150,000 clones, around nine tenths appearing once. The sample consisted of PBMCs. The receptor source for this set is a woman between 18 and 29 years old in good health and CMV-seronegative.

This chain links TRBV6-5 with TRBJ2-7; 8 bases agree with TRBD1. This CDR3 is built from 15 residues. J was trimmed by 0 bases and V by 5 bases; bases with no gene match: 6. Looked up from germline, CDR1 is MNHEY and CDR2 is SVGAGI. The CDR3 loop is CASSHGQGSSYEQYF. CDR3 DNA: TGTGCCAGCAGTCACGGACAGGGCAGCTCCTACGAGCAGTACTTC.

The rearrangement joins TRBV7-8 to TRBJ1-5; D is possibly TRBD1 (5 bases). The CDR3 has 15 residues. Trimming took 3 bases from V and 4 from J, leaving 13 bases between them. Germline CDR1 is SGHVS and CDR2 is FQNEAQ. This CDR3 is CASSFVTVPNQPQHF. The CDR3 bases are TGTGCCAGCAGCTTTGTGACAGTACCAAATCAGCCCCAGCATTTT. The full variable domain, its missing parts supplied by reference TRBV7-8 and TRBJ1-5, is GAGVSQSPRYKVAKRGQDVALRCDPISGHVSLFWYQQALGQGPEFLTYFQNEAQLDKSGLPSDRFFAERPEGSVSTLKIQRTQQEDSAVYLCASSFVTVPNQPQHFGDGTRLSIL.

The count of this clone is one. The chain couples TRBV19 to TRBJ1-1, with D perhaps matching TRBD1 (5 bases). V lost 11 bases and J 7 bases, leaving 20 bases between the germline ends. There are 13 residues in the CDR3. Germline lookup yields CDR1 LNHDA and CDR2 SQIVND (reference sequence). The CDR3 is CASCPGGAGEAFF. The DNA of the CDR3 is TGTGCCTCATGCCCGGGGGGTGCCGGTGAAGCTTTCTTT.

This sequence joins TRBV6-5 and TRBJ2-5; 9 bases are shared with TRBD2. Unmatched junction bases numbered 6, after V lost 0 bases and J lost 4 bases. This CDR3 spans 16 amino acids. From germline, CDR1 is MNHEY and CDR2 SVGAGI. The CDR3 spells CASSYSASGNRETQYF. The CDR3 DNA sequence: TGTGCCAGCAGTTACTCGGCTAGCGGGAATAGAGAGACCCAGTACTTC.

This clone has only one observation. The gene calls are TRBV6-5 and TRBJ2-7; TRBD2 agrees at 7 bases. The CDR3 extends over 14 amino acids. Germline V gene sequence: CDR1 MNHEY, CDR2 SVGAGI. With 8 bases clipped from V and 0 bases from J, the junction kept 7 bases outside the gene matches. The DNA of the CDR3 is TGTGCCAGCGCTGGGGGGGGTAGCTCCTACGAGCAGTACTTC. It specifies CASAGGGSSYEQYF.

DNA for the CDR3: TGTGCCAGCAGCTTAAAGCGCGGGGACGAGCAGTACTTC. It is translated as CASSLKRGDEQYF. The chain carries TRBV7-9 and TRBJ2-7; D possibly corresponds to TRBD2 (6 bases). Germline CDR1 reads SEHNR; CDR2 reads FQNEAQ (reference sequence). Trimming pared 2 bases from V and 5 bases from J, leaving 10 bases between. This CDR3 has 13 residues.

This chain's CDR3 is CASSERTSGGGETQYF. The CDR3 DNA sequence: TGTGCCAGCAGCGAGAGGACTAGCGGGGGAGGAGAGACCCAGTACTTC. The J gene is TRBJ2-5, the V gene TRBV2; 13 bases line up with TRBD2. V lost 6 bases to trimming and J lost 4 bases; unmatched junction nucleotides: 8. CDR1 SNHLY and CDR2 FYNNEI come from the germline V gene. This CDR3 has 16 amino acids.

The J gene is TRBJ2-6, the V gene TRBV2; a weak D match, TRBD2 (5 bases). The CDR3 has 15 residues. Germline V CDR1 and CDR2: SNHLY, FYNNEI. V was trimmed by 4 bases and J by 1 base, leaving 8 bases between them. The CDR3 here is CASSVRESGANVLTF. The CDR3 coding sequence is TGTGCCAGCAGTGTTCGGGAATCTGGGGCCAACGTCCTGACTTTC.

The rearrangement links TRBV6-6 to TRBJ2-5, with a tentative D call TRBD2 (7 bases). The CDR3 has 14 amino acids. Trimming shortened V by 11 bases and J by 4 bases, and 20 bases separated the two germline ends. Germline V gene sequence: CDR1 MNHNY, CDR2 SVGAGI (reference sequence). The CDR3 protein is CALSPTGRGETQYF. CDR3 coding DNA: TGTGCCCTCAGCCCCACAGGGAGGGGAGAGACCCAGTACTTC.

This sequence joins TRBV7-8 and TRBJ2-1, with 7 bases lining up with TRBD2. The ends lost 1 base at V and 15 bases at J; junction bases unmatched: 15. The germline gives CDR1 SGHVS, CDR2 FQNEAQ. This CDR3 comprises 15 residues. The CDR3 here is CASSLVGLAVALPFF. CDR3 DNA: TGTGCCAGCAGCTTAGTCGGGCTAGCGGTGGCATTGCCGTTCTTC.

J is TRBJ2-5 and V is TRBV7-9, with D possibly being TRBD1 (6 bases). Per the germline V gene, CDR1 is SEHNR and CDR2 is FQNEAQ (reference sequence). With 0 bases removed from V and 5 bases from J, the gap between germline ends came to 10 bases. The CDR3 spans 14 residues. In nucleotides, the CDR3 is TGTGCCAGCAGCTTAGCTAGCAGGGGCGAGACCCAGTACTTC. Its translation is CASSLASRGETQYF. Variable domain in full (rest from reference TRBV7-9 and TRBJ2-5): DTGVSQNPRHKITKRGQNVTFRCDPISEHNRLYWYRQTLGQGPEFLTYFQNEAQLEKSRLLSDRFSAERPKGSFSTLEIQRTEQGDSAMYLCASSLASRGETQYFGPGTRLLVL.

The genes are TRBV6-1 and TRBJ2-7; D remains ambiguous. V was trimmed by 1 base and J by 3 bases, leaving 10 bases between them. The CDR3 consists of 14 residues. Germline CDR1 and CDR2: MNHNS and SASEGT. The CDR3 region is CASSEETVYYEQYF. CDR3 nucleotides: TGTGCCAGCAGTGAAGAAACAGTATACTACGAGCAGTACTTC.

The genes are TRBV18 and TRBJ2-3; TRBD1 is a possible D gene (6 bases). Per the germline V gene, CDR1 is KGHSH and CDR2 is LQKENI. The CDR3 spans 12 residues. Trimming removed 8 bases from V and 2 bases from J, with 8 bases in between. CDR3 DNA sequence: TGTGCCAGCCGGACAGACACAGATACGCAGTATTTT. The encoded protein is CASRTDTDTQYF.

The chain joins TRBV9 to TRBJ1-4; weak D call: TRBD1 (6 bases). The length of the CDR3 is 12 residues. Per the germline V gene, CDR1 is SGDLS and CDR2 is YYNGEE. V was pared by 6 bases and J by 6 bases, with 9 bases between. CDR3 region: CASKGDDEKLFF. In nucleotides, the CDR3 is TGTGCCAGCAAGGGGGACGATGAAAAACTGTTTTTT. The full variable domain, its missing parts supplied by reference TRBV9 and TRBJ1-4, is DSGVTQTPKHLITATGQRVTLRCSPRSGDLSVYWYQQSLDQGLQFLIQYYNGEERAKGNILERFSAQQFPDLHSELNLSSLELGDSALYFCASKGDDEKLFFGSGTQLSVL.

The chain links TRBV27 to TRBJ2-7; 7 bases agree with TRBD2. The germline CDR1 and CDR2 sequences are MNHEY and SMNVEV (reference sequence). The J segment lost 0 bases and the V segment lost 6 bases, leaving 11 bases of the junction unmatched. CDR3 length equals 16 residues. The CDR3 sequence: CASSLLFTGGSYEQYF. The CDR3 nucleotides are TGTGCCAGCAGCCTTCTCTTTACGGGGGGCTCCTACGAGCAGTACTTC.

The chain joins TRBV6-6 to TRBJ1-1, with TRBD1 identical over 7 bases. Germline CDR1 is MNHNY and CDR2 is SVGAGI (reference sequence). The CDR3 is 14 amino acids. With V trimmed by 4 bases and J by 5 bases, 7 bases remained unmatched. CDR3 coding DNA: TGTGCCAGCAGTTCTAGAACAGGGGCTACTGAAGCTTTCTTT. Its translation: CASSSRTGATEAFF.

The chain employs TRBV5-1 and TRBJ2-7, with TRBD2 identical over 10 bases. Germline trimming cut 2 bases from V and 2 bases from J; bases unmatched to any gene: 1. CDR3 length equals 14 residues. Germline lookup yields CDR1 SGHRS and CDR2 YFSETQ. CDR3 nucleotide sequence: TGCGCCAGCAGCTTTACTAGCGGGACCTACGAGCAGTACTTC. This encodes CASSFTSGTYEQYF.

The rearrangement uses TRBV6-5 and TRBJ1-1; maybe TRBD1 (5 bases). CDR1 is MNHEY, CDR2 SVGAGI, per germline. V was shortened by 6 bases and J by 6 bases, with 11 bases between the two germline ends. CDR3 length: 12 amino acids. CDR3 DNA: TGTGCCAGCAGCCCCGGAGGGGCTGAAGCTTTCTTT. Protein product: CASSPGGAEAFF.

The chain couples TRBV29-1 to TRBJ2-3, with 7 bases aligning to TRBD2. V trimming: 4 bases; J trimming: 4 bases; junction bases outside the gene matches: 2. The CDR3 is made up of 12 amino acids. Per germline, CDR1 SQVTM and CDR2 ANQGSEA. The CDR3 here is CSVVRGADTQYF. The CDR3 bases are TGCAGCGTTGTTCGGGGGGCAGATACGCAGTATTTT.

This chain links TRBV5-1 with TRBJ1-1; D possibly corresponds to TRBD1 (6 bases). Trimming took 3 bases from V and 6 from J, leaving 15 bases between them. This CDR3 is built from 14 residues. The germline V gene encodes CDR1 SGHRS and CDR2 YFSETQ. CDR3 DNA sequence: TGCGCCAGCAGCTCCTTAACACAGGGCCCTGAAGCTTTCTTT. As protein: CASSSLTQGPEAFF.

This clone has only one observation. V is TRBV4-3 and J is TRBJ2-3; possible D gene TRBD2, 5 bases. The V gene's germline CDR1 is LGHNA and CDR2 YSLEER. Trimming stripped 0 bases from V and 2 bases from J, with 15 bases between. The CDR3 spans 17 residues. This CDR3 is CASSQDPSGKPTDTQYF. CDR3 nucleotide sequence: TGCGCCAGCAGCCAAGATCCCAGCGGCAAGCCCACAGATACGCAGTATTTT.

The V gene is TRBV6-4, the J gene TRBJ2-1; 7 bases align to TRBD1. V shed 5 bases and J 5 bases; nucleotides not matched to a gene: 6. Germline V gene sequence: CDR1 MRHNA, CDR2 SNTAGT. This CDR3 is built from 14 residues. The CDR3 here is CASSLLQGNNEQFF. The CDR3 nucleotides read TGTGCCAGCAGTCTACTACAGGGGAACAATGAGCAGTTCTTC.

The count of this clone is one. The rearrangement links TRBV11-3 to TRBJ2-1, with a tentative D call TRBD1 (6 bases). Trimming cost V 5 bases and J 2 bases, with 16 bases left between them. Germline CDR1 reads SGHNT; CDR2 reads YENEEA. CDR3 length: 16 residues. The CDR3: CASSTAQGLTYNEQFF. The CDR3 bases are TGTGCCAGCAGCACAGCCCAGGGGCTAACCTACAATGAGCAGTTCTTC. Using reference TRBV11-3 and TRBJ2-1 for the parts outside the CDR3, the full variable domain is EAGVVQSPRYKIIEKKQPVAFWCNPISGHNTLYWYLQNLGQGPELLIRYENEEAVDDSQLPKDRFSAERLKGVDSTLKIQPAELGDSAVYLCASSTAQGLTYNEQFFGPGTRLTVL.

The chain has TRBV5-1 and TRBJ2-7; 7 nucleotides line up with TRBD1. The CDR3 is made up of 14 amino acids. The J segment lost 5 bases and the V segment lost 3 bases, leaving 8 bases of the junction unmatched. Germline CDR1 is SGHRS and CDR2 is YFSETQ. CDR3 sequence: CASSSRTGANEQYF. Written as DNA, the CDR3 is TGCGCCAGCAGCTCCCGAACAGGGGCCAACGAGCAGTACTTC. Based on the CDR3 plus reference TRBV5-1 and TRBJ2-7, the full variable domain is KAGVTQTPRYLIKTRGQQVTLSCSPISGHRSVSWYQQTPGQGLQFLFEYFSETQRNKGNFPGRFSGRQFSNSRSEMNVSTLELGDSALYLCASSSRTGANEQYFGPGTRLTVT.

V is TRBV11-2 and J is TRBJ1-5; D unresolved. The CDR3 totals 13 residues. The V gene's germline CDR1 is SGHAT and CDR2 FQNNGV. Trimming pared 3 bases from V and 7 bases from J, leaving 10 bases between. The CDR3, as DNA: TGTGCCAGCAGCTTGGAGACCAACCAGCCCCAGCATTTT. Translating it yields CASSLETNQPQHF.

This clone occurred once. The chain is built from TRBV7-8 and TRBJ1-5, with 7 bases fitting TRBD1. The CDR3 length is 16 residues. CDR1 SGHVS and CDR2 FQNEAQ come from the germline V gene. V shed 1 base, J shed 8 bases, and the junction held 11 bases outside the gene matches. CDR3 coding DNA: TGTGCCAGCAGCTTAGACAGGGGATTTCGTAACAAGCCCCAGCATTTT. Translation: CASSLDRGFRNKPQHF.

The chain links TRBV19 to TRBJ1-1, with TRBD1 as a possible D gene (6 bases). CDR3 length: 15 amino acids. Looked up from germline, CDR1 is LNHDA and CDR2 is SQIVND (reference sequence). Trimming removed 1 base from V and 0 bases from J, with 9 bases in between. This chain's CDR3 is CASSIGNRVNTEAFF. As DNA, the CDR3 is TGTGCCAGTAGTATAGGTAACAGGGTGAACACTGAAGCTTTCTTT.

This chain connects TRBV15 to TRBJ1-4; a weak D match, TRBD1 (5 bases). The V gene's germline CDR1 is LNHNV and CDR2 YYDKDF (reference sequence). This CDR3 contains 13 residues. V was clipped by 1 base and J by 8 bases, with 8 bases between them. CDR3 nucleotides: TGTGCCACCAGCAGAGGGCAGGGAGAAAAACTGTTTTTT. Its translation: CATSRGQGEKLFF.

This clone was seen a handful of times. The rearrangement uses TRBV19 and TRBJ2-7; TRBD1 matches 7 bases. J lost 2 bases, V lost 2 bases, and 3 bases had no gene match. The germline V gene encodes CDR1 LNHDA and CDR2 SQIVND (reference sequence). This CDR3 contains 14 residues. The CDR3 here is CASSITGTAYEQYF. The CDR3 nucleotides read TGTGCCAGTAGTATAACCGGGACAGCCTACGAGCAGTACTTC.

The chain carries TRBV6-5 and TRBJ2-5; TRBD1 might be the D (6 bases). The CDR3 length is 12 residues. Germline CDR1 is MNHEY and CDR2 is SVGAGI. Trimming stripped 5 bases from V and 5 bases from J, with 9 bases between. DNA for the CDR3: TGTGCCAGCAGTCACAGGGCGGAGACCCAGTACTTC. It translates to CASSHRAETQYF.

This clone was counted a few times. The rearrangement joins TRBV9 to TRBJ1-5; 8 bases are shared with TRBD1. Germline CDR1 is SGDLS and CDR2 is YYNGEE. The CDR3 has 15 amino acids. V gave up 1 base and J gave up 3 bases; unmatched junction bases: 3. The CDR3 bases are TGTGCCAGCAGCGTATCGACAGGGGTCAATCAGCCCCAGCATTTT. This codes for CASSVSTGVNQPQHF.

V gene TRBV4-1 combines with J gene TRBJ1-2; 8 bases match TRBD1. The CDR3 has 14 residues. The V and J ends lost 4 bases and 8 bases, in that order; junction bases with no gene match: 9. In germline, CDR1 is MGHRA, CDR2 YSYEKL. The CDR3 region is CASSRPGQGSGYTF. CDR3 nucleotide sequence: TGCGCCAGCAGCCGACCAGGACAGGGAAGCGGCTACACCTTC.